This T cell receptor (beta chain) was documented in a study of CD8 T cells in Susac syndrome. The authors reverse transcribed roughly 0.5 to 1 ug RNA with random hexamers. Amplification of TCR beta CDR3 spanned 54 Vbeta and 13 Jbeta via immunoSEQ multiplex PCR. TCRdb recomputed calls from the immunoSEQ multiplex PCR reads with MiXCR, one row per CDR3 protein. The profile shows about 190,000 distinct CDR3 sequences, 85% to 95% of them singletons. The ends were cut back, 3 bases at V and 4 bases at J, with 12 bases in the middle. CDR3 length: 14 amino acids. Germline CDR1 reads PRHDT; CDR2 reads FYEKMQ (reference sequence). The authors carried out high-throughput sequencing of TCR beta. They applied it to CD8+ and CD4+ T cells obtained from blood. The CD8+ and CD4+ T cells were negatively isolated, with the TEMRA cells enriched by FACS.

The sample was CD4+ T cells from PBMCs. The chain carries TRBV13 and TRBJ1-1; a possible D gene is TRBD1 (6 bases). This receptor was obtained from a human donor in good health. CDR3 coding DNA: TGTGCCAGCAGCTTCGGACAGAGGGCCACTGAAGCTTTCTTT. Residues: CASSFGQRATEAFF.